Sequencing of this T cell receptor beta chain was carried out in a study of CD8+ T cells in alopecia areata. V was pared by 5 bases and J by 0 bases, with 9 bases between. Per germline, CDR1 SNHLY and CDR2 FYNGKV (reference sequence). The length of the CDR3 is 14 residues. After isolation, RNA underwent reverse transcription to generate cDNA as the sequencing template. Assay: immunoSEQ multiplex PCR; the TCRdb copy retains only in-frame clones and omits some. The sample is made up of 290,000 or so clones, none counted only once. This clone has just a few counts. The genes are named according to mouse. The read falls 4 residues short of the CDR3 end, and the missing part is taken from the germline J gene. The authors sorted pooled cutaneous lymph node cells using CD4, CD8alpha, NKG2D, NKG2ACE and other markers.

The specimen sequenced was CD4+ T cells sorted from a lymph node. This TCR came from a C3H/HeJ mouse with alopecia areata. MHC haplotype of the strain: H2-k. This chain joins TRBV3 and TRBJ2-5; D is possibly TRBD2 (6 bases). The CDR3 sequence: CASSLDWNQDTQYF. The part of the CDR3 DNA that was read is TGTGCCAGCAGCCTCGACTGGAACCAAGAC.